The sequence of this T cell receptor (beta chain) was determined in a study of radiotherapy plus CTLA-4 blockade in lung cancer (dated 2018 in TCRdb). Notes on the research overall: Objective responses were observed in around 20% of enrolled patients, and disease control was achieved in roughly 30%.

The study tested focal radiation therapy combined with CTLA-4 blockade (ipilimumab) in patients with chemo-refractory metastatic non-small-cell lung cancer. Findings and caveats that apply to the study as a whole: Early dynamic changes in blood T cell clones, together with increased serum interferon-beta after radiation, were reported as the strongest predictors of response. After treatment with radiotherapy and ipilimumab, TCR clones that came from tumors expanded in the peripheral blood.

Preparation of the library involved the immunoSEQ multiplex PCR assay. TCRdb holds this immuneACCESS table with in-frame rearrangements only. Some clones are missing; in checked studies, unresolved V genes explain under half, and the rest has no known cause. The sample has 84,000 or so clones on record, around 86% of them singletons. The leading ten clones occupy roughly 15% of the sample. This clone was observed once. Its antigen is unknown. No base quality information exists; no much larger clone differs at one position. V is pared back by 0 bases and J by 8 bases, with 22 bases lying between the germline termini. CDR1 and CDR2 are drawn from the germline V gene: SNHLY, FYNNEI. The CDR3 sequence holds 17 residues, the cysteine and phenylalanine included. Solely the CDR3 DNA is kept, with 51 bases framed from the first base.

The chain was built from TRBV2 and TRBJ1-2; a tentative D match to TRBD1 spans 5 bases. This sequence was found in a human donor with non-small cell lung cancer that progressed on radiotherapy plus ipilimumab. Source: peripheral blood, taken from a patient treated with radiotherapy plus ipilimumab. The CDR3 protein sequence reads: CASSEARDFTPRGGYTF. The nucleotide sequence is given as TGTGCCAGCAGTGAAGCCCGGGACTTTACACCTCGAGGAGGCTACACCTTC. Joined to the reference TRBV2 and TRBJ1-2 proteins, this CDR3 gives the full variable domain: EPEVTQTPSHQVTQMGQEVILRCVPISNHLYFYWYRQILGQKVEFLVSFYNNEISEKSEIFDDQFSVERPDGSNFTLKIRSTKLEDSAMYFCASSEARDFTPRGGYTFGSGTRLTVV.